This T cell receptor (beta chain) emerged from a study of blood T cell repertoires in COVID-19. On the study more broadly: The study drew acute and convalescent COVID-19 samples from the United States, Italy and Spain.

Original data processing: Estimation of nucleated cell counts relied on the amplification of reference gene primers. Clones were sequenced by immunoSEQ multiplex PCR, and TCRdb holds only the in-frame ones, with some missing. V, J and clone size are taken as reported in that table, and D and trimming were inferred from the DNA itself. The sample contains 50,000 to 70,000 clones, 80% to 90% of which appear only once. The CDR3 spans 16 residues. The germline gives CDR1 MDHEN, CDR2 SYDVKM. Losses at the gene ends were 3 bases for V and 0 bases for J; bases not matched to a gene: 6. This sequence originates from a man aged 55 to 70 with acute or convalescent COVID-19. V and J are TRBV28 and TRBJ2-3; TRBD2 aligns across 7 bases. Specimen: peripheral blood. The CDR3 DNA follows: TGTGCCAGCAGTTTCCCTCAAGCGGGAAGCACAGATACGCAGTATTTT. Its translation: CASSFPQAGSTDTQYF.